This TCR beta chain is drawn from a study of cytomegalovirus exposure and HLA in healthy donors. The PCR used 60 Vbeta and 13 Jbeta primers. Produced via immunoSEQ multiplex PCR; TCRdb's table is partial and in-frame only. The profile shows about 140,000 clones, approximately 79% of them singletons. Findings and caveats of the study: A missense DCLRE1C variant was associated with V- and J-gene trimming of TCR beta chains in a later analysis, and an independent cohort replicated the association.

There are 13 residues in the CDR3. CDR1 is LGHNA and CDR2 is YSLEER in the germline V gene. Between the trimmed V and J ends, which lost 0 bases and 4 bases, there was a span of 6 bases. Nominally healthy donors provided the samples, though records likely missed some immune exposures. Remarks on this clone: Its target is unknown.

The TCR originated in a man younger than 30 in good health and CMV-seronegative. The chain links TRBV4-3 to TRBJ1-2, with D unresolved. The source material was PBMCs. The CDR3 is CASSQESSYGYTF. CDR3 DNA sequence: TGCGCCAGCAGCCAAGAATCTAGCTATGGCTACACCTTC.